The present entry profiles one TCR beta chain with its context. This record comes from a study of blood T cell repertoires in COVID-19. Profiling relied on immunoSEQ multiplex PCR, and the TCRdb table lists in-frame clones only, not all of them. In the table there are tens of thousands of clones, 81% of which are singletons. The CDR3 is made up of 17 amino acids. CDR1 is SGHVS, CDR2 FQNEAQ, per germline. V shed 5 bases and J 7 bases; nucleotides not matched to a gene: 14. Source material: peripheral blood. This sequence originates from a woman in her fifties or sixties with acute or convalescent COVID-19. The chain recombines TRBV7-8 with TRBJ2-7, with 13 bases lining up with TRBD2. The CDR3 loop is CASSSAGLAGTVDEQYF. Here the CDR3 DNA reads TGTGCCAGCAGCAGTGCGGGACTAGCGGGGACCGTAGATGAGCAGTACTTC.